Described below is a single TCR beta chain sequence and its context. Its antigen is currently unknown. Survey-level immunoSEQ v3.0 assays were run. Here immunoSEQ multiplex PCR was the method, and the copy in TCRdb shows in-frame clones only, minus some. The table includes approximately 30,000 clones, 65% to 85% detected once. This entry comes from a study of long-term antiretroviral therapy in people with HIV. Overall study findings and caveats: Blood specimens, gathered between about 2004 and 2018, were possibly obtained under older ART regimens. Transplant-donor-level diversity was not reached after ART, though diversity increased.

People in the study who had HIV all got their treatment in the United States. The clonotype comes from a man between 18 and 29 years old with HIV. The sample consisted of unsorted PBMCs, taken 0.8 years before starting antiretroviral therapy.

DNA of the CDR3: TGTGCCAGCAGCCAAGGTAGGGCTAGCGGGAGCTATTACGAGCAGTACTTC. Translating it yields CASSQGRASGSYYEQYF. The V and J genes are TRBV4-2 and TRBJ2-7; 10 bases align to TRBD2. Germline CDR1 LGHNA, CDR2 YNFKEQ. V dropped 1 base and J dropped 4; count of bases not matched to a gene: 10. The CDR3 spans 17 residues.